The 18 T cell receptor beta chains presented below share a single source sample, sequenced in a study of blood T cell repertoires in COVID-19. Using immunoSEQ multiplex PCR, the repertoire was profiled, and TCRdb retains in-frame clones only, with some absent. Of roughly 240,000 clones listed, about 87% are singletons. Sequenced: PBMCs or T cells enriched from blood (not recorded which). Receptors were obtained from a middle-aged woman with acute COVID-19.

A remark on this clone: A read error may produce the germline difference seen at one junction end. The chain recombines TRBV7-6 with TRBJ2-5; 11 bases fit TRBD2. This CDR3 contains 13 residues. The germline gives CDR1 SGHVS, CDR2 FNYEAQ. The CDR3 DNA sequence: TGTGCCAGCAGCTTAGATCCGGGACTAGCGGACGACTTC. Amino acids: CASSLDPGLADDF. The variable domain in full, completed from reference TRBV7-6 and TRBJ2-5, reads GAGVSQSPRYKVTKRGQDVALRCDPISGHVSLYWYRQALGQGPEFLTYFNYEAQQDKSGLPNDRFSAERPEGSISTLTIQRTEQRDSAMYRCASSLDPGLADDFGPGTRLLVL.

This rearrangement joins TRBV30 to TRBJ1-6; D remains unclear. The CDR3 loop spans 13 amino acids. Trimming cost V 4 bases and J 5 bases, with 9 bases left between them. CDR1 GTSNPN and CDR2 SVGIG come from the germline V gene (reference sequence). The CDR3 reads CAWTNNNNSPLHF. The CDR3 DNA sequence: TGTGCCTGGACCAACAACAATAATTCACCCCTCCACTTT.

The chain has TRBV5-1 and TRBJ1-1, with D possibly TRBD1 on 6 matching bases. Germline lookup yields CDR1 SGHRS and CDR2 YFSETQ. The CDR3 runs to 13 residues. V lost 5 bases and J lost 5, with 13 bases in between. The CDR3 sequence is CASRAGAETEAFF. The CDR3 DNA sequence: TGCGCCAGCAGAGCAGGGGCCGAGACTGAAGCTTTCTTT.

The chain links TRBV24-1 to TRBJ2-3; D is possibly TRBD1 (5 bases). Trimming removed 3 bases at V and 6 bases at J, with 9 bases between. CDR3 length: 13 residues. The germline CDR1 and CDR2 sequences are KGHDR and SFDVKD. CDR3 nucleotides: TGTGCCACCAGTGATGGGGCCTTGGATACGCAGTATTTT. Residues: CATSDGALDTQYF.

The gene calls are TRBV11-2 and TRBJ2-7, with D unclear. The CDR3 totals 15 residues. Between the trimmed V and J ends, which lost 1 base and 3 bases, there was a span of 13 bases. CDR1 and CDR2 (germline): SGHAT, FQNNGV. CDR3 protein: CASSLGRPLSYEQYF. In nucleotides, the CDR3 is TGTGCCAGCAGCTTAGGGAGACCCCTGAGCTACGAGCAGTACTTC.

This clone was seen only once. J is TRBJ2-1 and V is TRBV2; TRBD2 matches at 11 bases. Germline V gives CDR1 SNHLY, CDR2 FYNNEI. V was pared by 7 bases and J by 1 base, with 6 bases of the junction left unmatched. The CDR3 covers 16 residues. The CDR3 DNA follows: TGTGCCAGCACCTTGACTAGCGGGATTTCCTACAATGAGCAGTTCTTC. Translating gives CASTLTSGISYNEQFF.

The V gene is TRBV5-5, the J gene TRBJ1-1; 7 positions match TRBD1. V trimming: 4 bases; J trimming: 1 base; junction bases outside the gene matches: 7. Germline CDR1 reads SGHKS; CDR2 reads YYEKEE (reference sequence). The CDR3 is 15 amino acids. Written as DNA, the CDR3 is TGTGCCAGCAGCGGCGCGACAGGGACGAACACTGAAGCTTTCTTT. It yields the protein CASSGATGTNTEAFF.

This clone was counted once. V and J are TRBV25-1 and TRBJ2-4, with TRBD1 matching over 7 bases. V lost 2 bases and J lost 3; bases outside the gene matches: 4. The CDR3 sequence is 15 residues long. Germline assignment: CDR1 MGHDK and CDR2 SYGVNS. The CDR3 spells CASSETGDVKNIQYF. The CDR3 DNA is TGTGCCAGCAGTGAAACAGGGGACGTCAAAAACATTCAGTACTTC.

CDR3 residues: CASSWSEFPNYGYTF. CDR3 bases: TGTGCCAGCAGTTGGTCGGAGTTCCCTAACTATGGCTACACCTTC. The rearrangement uses TRBV27 and TRBJ1-2; no clear D gene. The CDR3 extends over 15 amino acids. Germline CDR1 MNHEY, CDR2 SMNVEV (reference sequence). The ends were cut back, 4 bases at V and 0 bases at J, with 12 bases in the middle.

In DNA, the CDR3 is TGCGCCAGCAGCTCGGACGGACTGAGCAATCAGCCCCAGCATTTT. Translated, it gives CASSSDGLSNQPQHF. This chain connects TRBV5-1 to TRBJ1-5; the D is unclear. This CDR3 contains 15 residues. Germline loops: CDR1 SGHRS, CDR2 YFSETQ. V was shortened by 3 bases and J by 1 base, with 11 bases between the two germline ends.

The chain recombines TRBV6-2 or TRBV6-3 with TRBJ1-5, with D tentatively TRBD1 (6 bases). V was shortened by 6 bases and J by 0 bases, with 15 bases between the two germline ends. Germline assignment: CDR1 MNHEY and CDR2 SVGEGT. The CDR3 contains 16 residues. CDR3 loop: CASSLIQGDSNQPQHF. CDR3 in DNA: TGTGCCAGCAGCTTGATACAGGGAGATAGCAATCAGCCCCAGCATTTT.

The chain links TRBV5-1 to TRBJ1-1; 7 bases line up with TRBD1. V shed 4 bases and J 4 bases; nucleotides not matched to a gene: 7. Germline V gives CDR1 SGHRS, CDR2 YFSETQ. CDR3 size: 14 residues. The CDR3 is CASSALQGSTEAFF. The CDR3 DNA is TGCGCCAGCAGCGCACTACAGGGGTCCACTGAAGCTTTCTTT.

The sample holds a few counts of this clone. This chain connects TRBV10-1 to TRBJ2-1; 8 bases line up with TRBD1. The CDR3 loop spans 13 amino acids. Trimming took 6 bases from V and 4 from J; bases not matched to a gene: 2. Germline V gene sequence: CDR1 WNHNN, CDR2 SYGVQD (reference sequence). CDR3 loop: CASSTGGYNEQFF. The CDR3 DNA sequence: TGCGCCAGCAGCACAGGGGGATACAATGAGCAGTTCTTC.

CDR3 coding DNA: TGTGCCTGGAGCGGAGGGAATAATTCACCCCTCCACTTT. It encodes CAWSGGNNSPLHF. V is TRBV30 and J is TRBJ1-6; the D is unclear. Germline V gene data show CDR1 as GTSNPN and CDR2 as SVGIG (reference sequence). Trimming left V 3 bases short and J 5 bases short, with 8 bases between. The CDR3 has 13 amino acids.

This chain links TRBV21-1 with TRBJ2-2; the DNA was not used to check the table's D call, TRBD2. TRBV21-1 is given as a pseudogene. This CDR3 has 17 residues. DNA for the CDR3: TGTGCCAGCAGCTCCCCCTGCGGAGGTTCGAACACCGGGGAGCTGTTTTTT. It is translated as CASSSPCGGSNTGELFF.

The chain recombines TRBV7-2 with TRBJ2-3; 8 nucleotides agree with TRBD2. There are 14 residues in the CDR3. Germline V gene lookup returns CDR1 SGHTA and CDR2 FQGNSA. Losses at the gene ends were 10 bases for V and 4 bases for J; bases not matched to a gene: 10. CDR3 in amino acids: CATQRASGPDTQYF. The CDR3 DNA reads TGTGCCACCCAGAGGGCTAGCGGGCCAGATACGCAGTATTTT.

The V and J genes are TRBV19 and TRBJ1-4, with D perhaps TRBD1 (6 bases). Germline assignment: CDR1 LNHDA and CDR2 SQIVND (reference sequence). The CDR3 length is 18 residues. Trimming pared 5 bases from V and 2 bases from J, leaving 21 bases between. The CDR3 region is CASSAAGTLFGTNEKLFF. DNA of the CDR3: TGTGCCAGTAGTGCTGCCGGGACACTCTTTGGGACTAATGAAAAACTGTTTTTT.

This chain links TRBV7-2 with TRBJ2-7, with TRBD2 matching over 10 bases. V gave up 6 bases and J gave up 4 bases; unmatched junction bases: 9. This CDR3 is built from 15 residues. Germline V gives CDR1 SGHTA, CDR2 FQGNSA. For the CDR3, the DNA is TGTGCCAGCAGGGCCGGGACTAGCGAGATTTACGAGCAGTACTTC. This gives the protein CASRAGTSEIYEQYF.